The source of this TCR beta chain is a study of cytomegalovirus exposure and HLA in healthy donors. About the study: Per a later analysis, the approximately 690 first-cohort and 100 to 150 validation repertoires shared one platform.

Overall study findings and caveats: Investigators reported 150 to 200 TCR beta chains as tied to cytomegalovirus.

Libraries were prepared by immunoSEQ multiplex PCR; TCRdb keeps only in-frame clonotypes and omits some of them. The sample holds roughly 95,000 clones, approximately 81% seen once. CDR1 is GTSNPN and CDR2 is SVGIG in the germline V gene (reference sequence). CDR3 length: 11 amino acids. Deletions cut 3 bases from V and 5 bases from J, with 8 bases between. This clone was recorded only once. The antigen is undetermined. Sequencing was done on a sample of PBMCs. The chain has TRBV30 and TRBJ2-7; D remains ambiguous. The TCR sequence derives from a man aged 18 to 30 in good health and CMV-seropositive. CDR3 nucleotides: TGTGCCTGGAGGGGTAGCCACGAGCAGTACTTC. It yields the protein CAWRGSHEQYF.